This TCR beta chain was documented in a study of T cell responses to AZD1222 COVID-19 vaccine (dated by TCRdb to about 2021). About the study as a whole: TCR sequencing was performed for over 230 trial participants, of whom roughly 200 were given two doses of AZD1222 and around 25 were given two doses of MenACWY control vaccine. Trial participants were enrolled by age into subgroups of 18-55, 56-69 and 70-plus years, and roughly 150, 30 and 60 TCR-sequenced participants, respectively, were included in these subgroups. Study-wide findings and limitations: Vaccine-associated CD4 TCRs spanned the whole spike protein, with dominant responses in regions 160-218 and 743-854. Because no day 14 peak-response samples were available, repertoires were characterized only after the peak T cell response. Participants were mostly white British, with more females than males. The authors suggested clonal diversity may have been underestimated. Conclusions about previously exposed vaccinees are limited because only a handful of AZD1222 recipients were SARS-CoV-2 seropositive at baseline. Spike-specific TCR breadth and depth rose significantly after two AZD1222 doses compared with day 0 and with MenACWY recipients. Reportedly, almost half of the unique spike-specific TCRs recognized epitopes lying outside the regions that are mutated in the B.1.351 and B.1.1.7 variants. In the small 56-69-year group, the increase in depth fell short of significance, most likely because of low power.

The germline V gene (reference sequence) provides CDR1 GTSNPN and CDR2 SVGIG. Its CDR3 holds 12 amino acids, cysteine through phenylalanine. CDR3 DNA is the only sequence kept; it has 36 bases, read in frame from the first base. The junction carries 17 bases between V and J, which are trimmed by 8 bases and 7 bases respectively. The CDR3 regions of human TCRbeta chains were subjected to immunosequencing. Concerning the study's data processing: Repertoire TCRs were checked for matches against a reference library of SARS-CoV-2-specific TCRs that had been generated using the MIRA antigen-specificity platform. Breadth meant the fraction of unique TCRs that were SARS-CoV-2-associated, whereas depth meant the fraction of total T cells that were SARS-CoV-2-associated. Each spike-specific TCR was assigned to its reactive spike region and to a CD4 or CD8 class using the MIRA data. Log10-transformed breadth and depth values were compared by one-way ANOVA with Sidak's multiple comparisons tests. TCRdb mirrors the immuneACCESS table, restricted to in-frame sequences. Some clones are absent from its copies; in checked studies, under half trace to an unresolved V gene, and the reason for the others is unknown. V, J and clone size derive from that table, while D and trimming were established from the DNA sequence. The sample yields around 210,000 clones; approximately 94% were counted once. Of the sample, 1.7% is held by the ten largest clones.

In light of the paper, this sample's time point label describes: about 28 days (+/-7) after the second vaccine dose. The sample's treatment or condition label, in plain terms: meningococcal conjugate vaccine given as trial control. The vaccinee samples were drawn from two UK trials, COV001 and COV002, one of which was a single-blind randomized controlled phase 2/3 trial testing AZD1222 (ChAdOx1 nCoV-19) in healthy adults. For TCRbeta chain sequencing, PBMC samples were collected from trial participants at day 0 and at day 28 after the second dose. This clone was counted a single time. It lacks a known antigen. No per-base quality is available; no much larger clone lies one base away.

The TCR comes from an adult who received the MenACWY meningococcal vaccine as a control. The sequences come from peripheral blood, collected 28 days after the second dose of the MenACWY control vaccine. The chain is encoded by TRBV30 joined to TRBJ1-2; tentative D gene TRBD1, with 6 bases matching. In nucleotide form, the sequence is TGTGCCGGTGCGGGGGCAGTCTCTGGCTACACCTTC. It codes for CAGAGAVSGYTF.